This entry concerns a single T cell receptor beta chain. This sample was included in a study of PD-L1 blockade in urothelial cancer. Study-wide background: Median blood clonality was around 0.08, with 75,000 to 90,000 unique TCRs.

Added to each PCR by spiking were synthetic TCR analog templates. Assay used: immunoSEQ multiplex PCR; TCRdb lists only in-frame clones, some missing. This sample has tens of thousands of clones, with almost 90% found just once. Indicated time point: peripheral blood 6 weeks after treatment start. Sample numbers ranged from 1 to 8 per patient, encompassing pretreatment and on-treatment collections. Looked up from germline, CDR1 is SGHTA and CDR2 is FQGNSA. Trimming removed 4 bases from V and 5 bases from J; junction bases left unmatched: 8. CDR3 length equals 17 residues. The sample was PBMCs, taken around atezolizumab (anti-PD-L1) treatment. This sequence joins TRBV7-2 and TRBJ2-7, with 16 bases aligning to TRBD2. This sequence was found in a man aged 55-75 years with urothelial cancer. For the CDR3, the DNA is TGTGCCAGCAGCTCTCGTAGGGGACTAGCGGGAGGGAACGAGCAGTACTTC. Its translation: CASSSRRGLAGGNEQYF.